This entry lists 4 T cell receptor beta chains sequenced from one sample in a study of T cell responses to AZD1222 COVID-19 vaccine. Only in-frame clones appear in the TCRdb table, and some are missing; sequencing was by immunoSEQ multiplex PCR. Among tens of thousands of clones listed, roughly 80% were seen once. Sequences were derived from peripheral blood, sampled on day 0 of AZD1222 vaccination. The receptors were gathered from an adult in good health.

The chain joins TRBV5-1 to TRBJ1-1, with D perhaps matching TRBD1 (6 bases). V was clipped by 5 bases and J by 5 bases, with 10 bases between them. The CDR3 loop spans 12 amino acids. Germline CDR1 SGHRS, CDR2 YFSETQ. The DNA of the CDR3 is TGCGCCAGCAGAGGGGGAGGAACTGAAGCTTTCTTT. It translates to CASRGGGTEAFF.

CDR3 protein: CASSMGSSTVETQYF. The CDR3 region has the DNA TGTGCCAGTAGTATGGGCTCCTCAACGGTAGAGACCCAGTACTTC. The chain employs TRBV19 and TRBJ2-5; D gene ambiguous. Germline lookup yields CDR1 LNHDA and CDR2 SQIVND (reference sequence). The V end lost 3 bases, the J end lost 4 bases, and 15 bases lay between the germline ends. The CDR3 is 15 amino acids.

This clone has just a few counts. The chain employs TRBV6-5 and TRBJ1-3; D not resolved. This CDR3 contains 14 residues. V lost 7 bases, J lost 2 bases, and 12 bases lay in between. The germline CDR1 and CDR2 sequences are MNHEY and SVGAGI. CDR3 sequence reads: CASKPQKPGNTIYF. For the CDR3, the DNA is TGTGCCAGCAAGCCGCAGAAGCCTGGAAACACCATATATTTT.

This chain links TRBV6-6 with TRBJ2-5, with D perhaps matching TRBD1 (6 bases). There are 15 residues in the CDR3. From germline, CDR1 is MNHNY and CDR2 SVGAGI (reference sequence). V lost 6 bases to trimming and J lost 0 bases, with 14 bases between them. The CDR3 coding sequence is TGTGCCAGCAGCCGCCGGGACAACCACCAAGAGACCCAGTACTTC. Protein product: CASSRRDNHQETQYF.